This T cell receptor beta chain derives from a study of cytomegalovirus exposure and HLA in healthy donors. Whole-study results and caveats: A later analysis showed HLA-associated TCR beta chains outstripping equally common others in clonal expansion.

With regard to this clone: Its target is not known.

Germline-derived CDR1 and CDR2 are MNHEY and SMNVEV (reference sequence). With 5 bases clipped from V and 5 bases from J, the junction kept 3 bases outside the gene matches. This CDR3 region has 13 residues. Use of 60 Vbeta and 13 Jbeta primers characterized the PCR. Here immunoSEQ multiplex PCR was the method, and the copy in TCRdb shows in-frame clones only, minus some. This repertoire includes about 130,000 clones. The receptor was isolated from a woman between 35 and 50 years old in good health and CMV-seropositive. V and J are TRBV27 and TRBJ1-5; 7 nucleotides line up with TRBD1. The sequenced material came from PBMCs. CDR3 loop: CASSTGVDQPQHF. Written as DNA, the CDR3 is TGTGCCAGCAGTACAGGGGTGGATCAGCCCCAGCATTTT.